Following are 31 T cell receptor beta chains from one sample sequenced in a study of blood T cell repertoires in COVID-19. Clones were read by immunoSEQ multiplex PCR, and TCRdb kept only the in-frame ones, dropping some. The sample carries over 75,000 clones, around nine tenths recorded once. The specimen was peripheral blood. These receptors were collected from a human donor with COVID-19, enrolled during active disease. The donor label of this sample is uncertain.

This clone was seen a single time. V gene TRBV29-1 combines with J gene TRBJ1-1; D call uncertain. CDR1 and CDR2 from the germline V gene are SQVTM and ANQGSEA. The CDR3 sequence is 12 residues long. Trimming removed 3 bases at V and 3 bases at J, with 8 bases between. The CDR3 spells CSVEVGDTEAFF. The CDR3 DNA is TGCAGCGTTGAGGTCGGGGACACTGAAGCTTTCTTT.

The rearrangement links TRBV2 to TRBJ1-2; 7 bases map to TRBD1. Germline V gene data show CDR1 as SNHLY and CDR2 as FYNNEI. V gave up 6 bases and J gave up 11 bases; unmatched junction bases: 9. The length of the CDR3 is 12 residues. CDR3 DNA sequence: TGTGCCAGCAGCCCGGGACAGAGGGGATACACCTTC. This codes for CASSPGQRGYTF.

This chain joins TRBV7-3 and TRBJ1-1, with 7 bases identical to TRBD1. V shed 4 bases, J shed 3 bases, and the junction held 14 bases outside the gene matches. The CDR3 is made up of 17 amino acids. CDR1 and CDR2 (germline): SGHTA, FQGTGA. CDR3 sequence: CASSSSPRGARDTEAFF. Written as DNA, the CDR3 is TGTGCCAGCAGCTCTTCCCCCAGGGGGGCACGGGACACTGAAGCTTTCTTT.

The CDR3 sequence is CASSLETGFPLHF. CDR3 coding DNA: TGTGCCAGCAGCTTGGAAACCGGTTTCCCCCTCCACTTT. The chain joins TRBV5-4 to TRBJ1-6; no reliable D call. This CDR3 comprises 13 residues. The V gene's germline CDR1 is SGHNT and CDR2 YYREEE (reference sequence). V was shortened by 0 bases and J by 13 bases, with 11 bases between the two germline ends.

The table lists this clone with a count of one. CDR3 sequence reads: CASSLRGGNTEAFF. The CDR3 DNA sequence: TGTGCCAGCAGCTTACGCGGAGGGAACACTGAAGCTTTCTTT. The rearrangement uses TRBV11-3 and TRBJ1-1; D unresolved. Germline V lookup: CDR1 SGHNT, CDR2 YENEEA. The CDR3 runs 14 residues. The V end lost 2 bases, the J end lost 1 base, and 8 bases lay between the germline ends.

The rearrangement joins TRBV2 to TRBJ1-2; TRBD1 aligns across 7 bases. J was trimmed by 5 bases and V by 9 bases; bases with no gene match: 9. Germline values: CDR1 SNHLY, CDR2 FYNNEI. The CDR3 runs 13 residues. The CDR3: CASYRGMEYGYTF. As DNA, the CDR3 is TGTGCCAGTTACAGGGGAATGGAGTATGGCTACACCTTC.

This chain connects TRBV18 to TRBJ2-3; 9 nucleotides match TRBD1. With 6 bases clipped from V and 4 bases from J, the junction kept 14 bases outside the gene matches. This CDR3 comprises 17 residues. The germline gives CDR1 KGHSH, CDR2 LQKENI. The CDR3 nucleotides read TGTGCCAGCTCCCGAAACATTATGGACAGGGGCTCAGATACGCAGTATTTT. This encodes CASSRNIMDRGSDTQYF.

V usage is TRBV10-2 and J usage is TRBJ2-7; 8 bases fit TRBD2. J gave up 7 bases and V 3 bases, and 14 bases lay outside the gene matches. Germline V gene data show CDR1 as WSHSY and CDR2 as SAAADI. The length of the CDR3 is 16 residues. CDR3 loop: CASSDLTSARPGEQYF. The CDR3 DNA reads as TGCGCCAGCAGTGACCTGACTAGCGCCCGCCCGGGGGAGCAGTACTTC.

This chain connects TRBV5-6 to TRBJ1-2, with D perhaps matching TRBD1 (6 bases). The V gene lost 4 bases and the J gene lost 2 bases, with 12 bases spanning the gap. Germline V CDR1 and CDR2: SGHDT, YYEEEE. The CDR3 is made up of 14 amino acids. The CDR3 DNA sequence: TGTGCCAGCAGCCCCCTCAGGGGCAACTATGGCTACACCTTC. This gives the protein CASSPLRGNYGYTF. Full variable domain (outside the CDR3, taken from reference TRBV5-6 and TRBJ1-2): DAGVTQSPTHLIKTRGQQVTLRCSPKSGHDTVSWYQQALGQGPQFIFQYYEEEERQRGNFPDRFSGHQFPNYSSELNVNALLLGDSALYLCASSPLRGNYGYTFGSGTRLTVV.

The chain couples TRBV20-1 to TRBJ1-2; D is undetermined. There are 14 residues in the CDR3. CDR1 and CDR2 from the germline V gene are DFQATT and SNEGSKA (reference sequence). Trimming cost V 3 bases and J 3 bases, with 14 bases left between them. Written as DNA, the CDR3 is TGCAGTGCTAGTTATCGTACAGCAGACTATGGCTACACCTTC. It translates to CSASYRTADYGYTF.

V is TRBV6-5 and J is TRBJ2-7; 7 bases map to TRBD1. Germline values: CDR1 MNHEY, CDR2 SVGAGI. After removal of 0 bases from V and 7 bases from J, the junction contained 9 bases not matched to a gene. The CDR3 totals 15 residues. The CDR3 sequence: CASSYSPGGPGEQYF. DNA of the CDR3: TGTGCCAGCAGTTACTCGCCAGGGGGTCCGGGAGAGCAGTACTTC.

Notes on this clone: Other DNA sequences of this sample code for an identical CDR3. This sequence joins TRBV5-1 and TRBJ1-1; no clear D. This CDR3 is 14 amino acids long. Germline loops: CDR1 SGHRS, CDR2 YFSETQ. Trimming removed 0 bases from V and 4 bases from J, with 10 bases in between. CDR3 sequence reads: CASSLGPASTEAFF. The CDR3 nucleotides are TGCGCCAGCAGCTTGGGTCCGGCTAGCACTGAAGCTTTCTTT.

V and J are TRBV19 and TRBJ1-3; TRBD1 agrees at 8 bases. The CDR3 has 15 amino acids. J was trimmed by 2 bases and V by 8 bases; bases with no gene match: 8. CDR1 and CDR2 (germline): LNHDA, SQIVND (reference sequence). CDR3 sequence (DNA): TGTGCCAGTGGAAAGGACAGGGCGCCTGGAAACACCATATATTTT. It specifies CASGKDRAPGNTIYF.

This chain joins TRBV7-3 and TRBJ2-3; 10 nucleotides match TRBD2. The CDR3 runs 15 residues. Trimming cost V 5 bases and J 2 bases; bases outside gene matches: 4. In germline, CDR1 is SGHTA, CDR2 FQGTGA. The CDR3 loop is CASSPLAGYTDTQYF. As DNA, the CDR3 is TGTGCCAGCAGCCCACTAGCGGGATACACAGATACGCAGTATTTT.

The sample holds a few counts of this clone. The chain carries TRBV9 and TRBJ1-2, with TRBD1 identical over 10 bases. The CDR3 totals 15 residues. Germline V gives CDR1 SGDLS, CDR2 YYNGEE. V dropped 2 bases and J dropped 3; count of bases not matched to a gene: 4. The CDR3 coding sequence is TGTGCCAGCAGCGTGACGACAGGGGGCCACTATGGCTACACCTTC. It specifies CASSVTTGGHYGYTF.

The chain combines TRBV10-1 with TRBJ2-2; D is perhaps TRBD2 (6 bases). The CDR3 runs 13 residues. In germline, CDR1 is WNHNN, CDR2 SYGVQD (reference sequence). V lost 6 bases and J lost 4, with 9 bases in between. The CDR3 coding sequence is TGCGCCAGCAGCGGGGGATTCACCGGGGAGCTGTTTTTT. Translating gives CASSGGFTGELFF.

The CDR3 loop reads CASSWRQGASYTF. CDR3 coding DNA: TGTGCCAGCAGTTGGAGACAGGGGGCAAGCTACACCTTC. This chain connects TRBV6-5 to TRBJ1-2; 10 bases line up with TRBD1. Germline CDR1 is MNHEY and CDR2 is SVGAGI. The CDR3 spans 13 residues. V dropped 4 bases and J dropped 9; count of bases not matched to a gene: 5.

This CDR3 reads CASSQGTGGSWVEKLFF. The CDR3 DNA is TGCGCCAGCAGCCAAGGTACAGGGGGCTCTTGGGTTGAAAAACTGTTTTTT. The chain recombines TRBV4-1 with TRBJ1-4; 9 bases are shared with TRBD1. Germline V gives CDR1 MGHRA, CDR2 YSYEKL. With V trimmed by 1 base and J by 7 bases, 10 bases remained unmatched. The CDR3 is 17 residues long.

This chain joins TRBV9 and TRBJ2-2; the match to TRBD2 covers 13 bases. Per the germline V gene, CDR1 is SGDLS and CDR2 is YYNGEE. V lost 0 bases, J lost 5 bases, and 7 bases stayed unmatched. This CDR3 comprises 18 residues. CDR3 loop: CASSVGLAGGSGTGELFF. CDR3 DNA: TGTGCCAGCAGCGTAGGACTAGCGGGGGGATCTGGAACCGGGGAGCTGTTTTTT.

The J gene is TRBJ1-2, the V gene TRBV3-1 (or the pseudogene TRBV3-2); D call uncertain. Germline V gene sequence: CDR1 LGHDT, CDR2 YNNKEL (reference sequence). The V end lost 0 bases, the J end lost 8 bases, and 7 bases lay between the germline ends. The CDR3 covers 12 residues. CDR3 residues: CASSQDFLGYTF. The DNA for the CDR3 is TGTGCCAGCAGCCAAGACTTTCTCGGCTACACCTTC.

The gene calls are TRBV5-8 and TRBJ2-1, with 9 bases lining up with TRBD2. The CDR3 is 16 residues long. In germline, CDR1 is SGHTS, CDR2 YDEGEE. V shed 5 bases, J shed 2 bases, and the junction held 8 bases outside the gene matches. CDR3 DNA: TGTGCCAGCAGGTACTATAGCGGGAGCGCCTACAATGAGCAGTTCTTC. Its translation is CASRYYSGSAYNEQFF.

This chain links TRBV5-1 with TRBJ1-5, with 8 positions matching TRBD1. CDR1 is SGHRS, CDR2 YFSETQ, per germline. The CDR3 sequence is 16 residues long. Losses at the gene ends were 4 bases for V and 11 bases for J; bases not matched to a gene: 17. The CDR3 bases are TGCGCCAGCAGCATAACCGGGACAGGTGGGGGTGAGGCCCAGCATTTT. Translated, it gives CASSITGTGGGEAQHF.

The rearrangement uses TRBV7-3 and TRBJ2-7; 12 bases map to TRBD2. The V segment lost 0 bases and the J segment 4 bases; nucleotides outside the gene matches: 1. Germline loops: CDR1 SGHTA, CDR2 FQGTGA. This CDR3 is built from 15 residues. CDR3 sequence reads: CASSLTGLAGYEQYF. DNA for the CDR3: TGTGCCAGCAGCTTAACAGGACTAGCGGGATACGAGCAGTACTTC. The entire variable domain, with the rest obtained from reference TRBV7-3 and TRBJ2-7, is as follows: GAGVSQTPSNKVTEKGKYVELRCDPISGHTALYWYRQSLGQGPEFLIYFQGTGAADDSGLPNDRFFAVRPEGSVSTLKIQRTERGDSAVYLCASSLTGLAGYEQYFGPGTRLTVT.

The CDR3 DNA follows: TGCGCCAGCAGTGTGGAGCGGGGGGGCACAGATGAGCAGTTCTTC. Translated: CASSVERGGTDEQFF. V is TRBV10-2 and J is TRBJ2-1; 10 positions match TRBD2. This CDR3 has 15 amino acids. V lost 4 bases to trimming and J lost 8 bases; unmatched junction nucleotides: 8. The germline V gene encodes CDR1 WSHSY and CDR2 SAAADI.

The chain uses TRBV6-6 and TRBJ1-5; 8 bases align to TRBD1. The germline CDR1 and CDR2 sequences are MNHNY and SVGAGI (reference sequence). With V trimmed by 6 bases and J by 5 bases, 3 bases remained unmatched. The CDR3 consists of 13 residues. The CDR3 DNA reads TGTGCCAGCAGGGGACAGGACCATCAGCCCCAGCATTTT. Amino acid sequence: CASRGQDHQPQHF.

The V and J genes are TRBV6-5 and TRBJ1-6; 7 bases map to TRBD1. Unmatched junction bases numbered 6, after V lost 0 bases and J lost 10 bases. Germline CDR1 is MNHEY and CDR2 is SVGAGI. The CDR3 spans 15 residues. The CDR3: CASSYSKGARSPLHF. For the CDR3, the DNA is TGTGCCAGCAGTTACTCGAAGGGGGCTAGGTCACCCCTCCACTTT.

V usage is TRBV13 and J usage is TRBJ2-7; 13 bases are shared with TRBD2. Losses at the gene ends were 5 bases for V and 12 bases for J; bases not matched to a gene: 10. The length of the CDR3 is 14 residues. Germline V CDR1 and CDR2: PRHDT, FYEKMQ (reference sequence). The CDR3 DNA sequence: TGTGCCAGCAGCCTACGGACTAGCGGGAGTGGTGTGTACTTC. It encodes CASSLRTSGSGVYF.

This clone was picked up one time. This chain uses TRBV2 with TRBJ1-6, with TRBD1 matching over 9 bases. Per germline, CDR1 SNHLY and CDR2 FYNNEI. The V segment lost 10 bases and the J segment 5 bases; nucleotides outside the gene matches: 6. The CDR3 has 14 residues. This chain's CDR3 is CAKGTGYDNSPLHF. The DNA of the CDR3 is TGTGCCAAAGGGACAGGGTATGATAATTCACCCCTCCACTTT. The full variable domain, completed using reference TRBV2 and TRBJ1-6, is EPEVTQTPSHQVTQMGQEVILRCVPISNHLYFYWYRQILGQKVEFLVSFYNNEISEKSEIFDDQFSVERPDGSNFTLKIRSTKLEDSAMYFCAKGTGYDNSPLHFGNGTRLTVT.

This chain connects TRBV14 to TRBJ2-7; D is uncertain. Per the germline V gene, CDR1 is SGHDN and CDR2 is FVKESK. The CDR3 contains 11 residues. V lost 4 bases to trimming and J lost 6 bases, with 7 bases between them. The CDR3 sequence: CASSPQIEQYF. DNA for the CDR3: TGTGCCAGCAGCCCTCAGATCGAGCAGTACTTC.

V is TRBV6-6 and J is TRBJ2-1, with D possibly being TRBD2 (6 bases). Trimming cost V 5 bases and J 4 bases, with 15 bases left between them. CDR3 length: 15 amino acids. CDR1 and CDR2 (germline): MNHNY, SVGAGI (reference sequence). The CDR3 DNA sequence: TGTGCCAGCAGTGGGGTGGTAGCGGCTTACAATGAGCAGTTCTTC. Its translation: CASSGVVAAYNEQFF.

The gene calls are TRBV10-3 and TRBJ1-6; D is unresolved. Trimming took off 0 bases at V and 10 bases at J, with 25 bases between the two ends. Germline V gene data show CDR1 as ENHRY and CDR2 as SYGVKD. The CDR3 consists of 19 residues. This CDR3 reads CAISESEGRSYGAYSPLHF. CDR3 DNA: TGTGCCATCAGTGAGTCGGAGGGCAGGTCCTACGGCGCCTACTCACCCCTCCACTTT.